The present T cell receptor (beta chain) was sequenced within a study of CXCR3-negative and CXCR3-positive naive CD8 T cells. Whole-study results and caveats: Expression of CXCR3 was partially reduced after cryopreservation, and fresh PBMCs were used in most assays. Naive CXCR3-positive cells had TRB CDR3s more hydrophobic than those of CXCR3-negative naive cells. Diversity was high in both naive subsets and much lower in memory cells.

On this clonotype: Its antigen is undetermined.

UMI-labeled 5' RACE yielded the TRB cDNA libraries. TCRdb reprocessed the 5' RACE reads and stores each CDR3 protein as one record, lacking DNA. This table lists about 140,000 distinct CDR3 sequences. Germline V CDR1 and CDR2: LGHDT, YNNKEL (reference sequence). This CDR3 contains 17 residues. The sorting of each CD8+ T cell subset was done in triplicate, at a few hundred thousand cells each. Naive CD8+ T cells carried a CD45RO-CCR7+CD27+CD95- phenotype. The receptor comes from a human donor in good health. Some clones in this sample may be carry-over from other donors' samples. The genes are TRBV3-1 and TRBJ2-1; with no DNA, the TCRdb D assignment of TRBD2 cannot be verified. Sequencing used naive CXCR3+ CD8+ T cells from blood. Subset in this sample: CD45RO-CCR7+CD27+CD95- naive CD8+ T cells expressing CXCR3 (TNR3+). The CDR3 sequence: CASGQRRGRGTYNEQFF.